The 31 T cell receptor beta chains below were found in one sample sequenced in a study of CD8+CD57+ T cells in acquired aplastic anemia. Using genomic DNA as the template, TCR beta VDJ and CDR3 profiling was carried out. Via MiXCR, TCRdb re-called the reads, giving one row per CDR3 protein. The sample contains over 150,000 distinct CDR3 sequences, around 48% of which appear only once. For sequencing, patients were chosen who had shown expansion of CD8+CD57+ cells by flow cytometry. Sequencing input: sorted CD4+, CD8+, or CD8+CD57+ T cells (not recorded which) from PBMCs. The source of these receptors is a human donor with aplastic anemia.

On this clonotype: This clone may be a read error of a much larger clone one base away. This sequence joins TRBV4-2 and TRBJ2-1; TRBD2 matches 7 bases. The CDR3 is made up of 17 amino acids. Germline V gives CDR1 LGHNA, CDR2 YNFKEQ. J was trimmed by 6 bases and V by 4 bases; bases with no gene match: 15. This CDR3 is CASSPLGGSNKGNEQFF. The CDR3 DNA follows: TGTGCCAGCAGCCCCTTGGGGGGGAGCAATAAGGGCAATGAGCAGTTCTTC.

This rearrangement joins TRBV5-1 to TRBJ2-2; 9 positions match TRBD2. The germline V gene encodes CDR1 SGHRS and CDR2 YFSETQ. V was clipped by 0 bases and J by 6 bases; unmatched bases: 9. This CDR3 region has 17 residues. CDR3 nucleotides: TGCGCCAGCAGCTTGGGGGTAGCGGGAGCGGGCGCCGGGGAGCTGTTTTTT. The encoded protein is CASSLGVAGAGAGELFF.

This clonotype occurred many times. The CDR3 DNA reads as TGCAGTGCCCTGGCGGGGCGGGAGACTGAAGCTTTCTTT. As protein: CSALAGRETEAFF. The rearrangement links TRBV20-1 to TRBJ1-1; D might be TRBD1 (5 bases). Trimming removed 6 bases at V and 5 bases at J, with 16 bases between. In germline, CDR1 is DFQATT, CDR2 SNEGSKA (reference sequence). The CDR3 consists of 13 residues.

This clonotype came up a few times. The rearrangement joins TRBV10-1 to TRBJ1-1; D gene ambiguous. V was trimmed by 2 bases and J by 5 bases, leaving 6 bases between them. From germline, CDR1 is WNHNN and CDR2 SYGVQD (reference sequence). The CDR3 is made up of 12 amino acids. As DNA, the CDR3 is TGCGCCAGCAGTGAGACGGGTACTGAAGCTTTCTTT. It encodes CASSETGTEAFF.

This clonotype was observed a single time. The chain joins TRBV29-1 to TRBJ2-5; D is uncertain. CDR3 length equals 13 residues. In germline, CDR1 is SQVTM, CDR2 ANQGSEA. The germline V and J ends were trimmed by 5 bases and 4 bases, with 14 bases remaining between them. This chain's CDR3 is CSVRWIGRETQYF. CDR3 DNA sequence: TGCAGCGTTAGATGGATCGGGCGAGAGACCCAGTACTTC.

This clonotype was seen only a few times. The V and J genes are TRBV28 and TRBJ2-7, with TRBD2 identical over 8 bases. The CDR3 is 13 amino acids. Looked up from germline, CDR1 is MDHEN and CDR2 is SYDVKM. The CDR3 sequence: CASGTRGPYEQYF. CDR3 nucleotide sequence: TGTGCTTCCGGGACTAGAGGTCCCTACGAGCAGTACTTC.

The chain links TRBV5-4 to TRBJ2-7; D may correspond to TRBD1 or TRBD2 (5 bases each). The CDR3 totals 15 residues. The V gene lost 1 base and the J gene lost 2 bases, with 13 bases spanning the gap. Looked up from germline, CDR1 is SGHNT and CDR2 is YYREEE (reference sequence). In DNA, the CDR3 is TGTGCCAGCAGCTTGCCCGGGGACCGGGCCTACGAGCAGTACTTC. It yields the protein CASSLPGDRAYEQYF.

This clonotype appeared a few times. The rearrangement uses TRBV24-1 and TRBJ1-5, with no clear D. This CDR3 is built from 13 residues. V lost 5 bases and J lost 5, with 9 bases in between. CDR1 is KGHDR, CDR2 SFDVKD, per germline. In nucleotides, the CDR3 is TGTGCCACCAGTGGGTTGACGCATCAGCCCCAGCATTTT. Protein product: CATSGLTHQPQHF.

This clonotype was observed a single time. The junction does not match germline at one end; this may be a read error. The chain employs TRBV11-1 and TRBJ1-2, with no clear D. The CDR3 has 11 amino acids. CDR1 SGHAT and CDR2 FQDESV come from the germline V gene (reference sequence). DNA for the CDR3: TGTGCCAGCACCGGCTCGGAAGGCTACGCCTTC. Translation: CASTGSEGYAF.

The CDR3 protein is CASSLEGFGYTF. Written as DNA, the CDR3 is TGTGCCAGCAGCTTGGAGGGGTTTGGCTACACCTTC. This sequence joins TRBV5-4 and TRBJ1-2, with D possibly matching TRBD1 (5 bases). With 0 bases removed from V and 7 bases from J, the gap between germline ends came to 7 bases. The CDR3 totals 12 residues. In germline, CDR1 is SGHNT, CDR2 YYREEE (reference sequence).

CDR3: CSADRVSQPQHF. CDR3 nucleotides: TGCAGTGCTGACAGGGTCTCCCAGCCCCAGCATTTT. The genes are TRBV20-1 and TRBJ1-5, with 7 nucleotides matching TRBD1. The CDR3 is 12 amino acids. The V gene's germline CDR1 is DFQATT and CDR2 SNEGSKA (reference sequence). V lost 5 bases to trimming and J lost 7 bases; unmatched junction nucleotides: 5.

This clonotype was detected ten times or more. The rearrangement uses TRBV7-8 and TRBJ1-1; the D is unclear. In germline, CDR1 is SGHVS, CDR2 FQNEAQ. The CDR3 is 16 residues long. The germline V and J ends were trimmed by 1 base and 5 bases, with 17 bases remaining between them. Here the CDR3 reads CASSLEGGRVRTEAFF. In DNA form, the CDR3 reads TGTGCCAGCAGCTTAGAAGGCGGGAGGGTGCGGACTGAAGCTTTCTTT.

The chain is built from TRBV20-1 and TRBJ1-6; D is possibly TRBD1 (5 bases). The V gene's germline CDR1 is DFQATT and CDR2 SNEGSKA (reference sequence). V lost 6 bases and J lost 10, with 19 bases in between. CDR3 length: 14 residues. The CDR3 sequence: CSAPAGQGGSPLHF. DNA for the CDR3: TGCAGTGCCCCGGCAGGCCAGGGAGGGTCACCCCTCCACTTT.

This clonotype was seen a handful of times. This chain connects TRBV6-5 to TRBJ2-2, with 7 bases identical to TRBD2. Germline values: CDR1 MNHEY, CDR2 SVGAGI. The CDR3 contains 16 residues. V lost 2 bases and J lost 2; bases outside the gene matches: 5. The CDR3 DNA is TGTGCCAGCAGTTACGCGGGCGGGAGTAACACCGGGGAGCTGTTTTTT. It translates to CASSYAGGSNTGELFF.

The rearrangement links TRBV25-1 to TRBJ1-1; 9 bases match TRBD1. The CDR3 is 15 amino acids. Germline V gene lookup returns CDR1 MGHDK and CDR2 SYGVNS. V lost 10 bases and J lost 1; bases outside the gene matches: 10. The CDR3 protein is CATHELTGGNTEAFF. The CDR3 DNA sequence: TGTGCCACACACGAACTGACAGGGGGGAACACTGAAGCTTTCTTT. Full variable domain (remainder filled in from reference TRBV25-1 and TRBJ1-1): EADIYQTPRYLVIGTGKKITLECSQTMGHDKMYWYQQDPGMELHLIHYSYGVNSTEKGDLSSESTVSRIRTEHFPLTLESARPSHTSQYLCATHELTGGNTEAFFGQGTRLTVV.

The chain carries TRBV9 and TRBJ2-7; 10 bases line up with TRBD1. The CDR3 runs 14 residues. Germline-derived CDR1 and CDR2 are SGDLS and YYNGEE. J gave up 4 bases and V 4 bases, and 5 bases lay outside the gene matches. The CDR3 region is CASSLGTGEYEQYF. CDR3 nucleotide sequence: TGTGCCAGCAGCTTGGGGACAGGGGAGTACGAGCAGTACTTC.

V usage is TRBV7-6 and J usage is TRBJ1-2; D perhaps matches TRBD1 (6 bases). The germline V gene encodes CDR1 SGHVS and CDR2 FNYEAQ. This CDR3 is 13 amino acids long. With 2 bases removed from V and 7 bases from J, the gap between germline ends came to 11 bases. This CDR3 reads CASSLIQGTGYTF. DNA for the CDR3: TGTGCCAGCAGCTTAATCCAGGGGACTGGCTACACCTTC.

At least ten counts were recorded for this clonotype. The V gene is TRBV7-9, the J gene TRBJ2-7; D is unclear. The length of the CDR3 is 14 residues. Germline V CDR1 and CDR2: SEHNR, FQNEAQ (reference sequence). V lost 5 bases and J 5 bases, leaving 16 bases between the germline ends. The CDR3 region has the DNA TGTGCCAGCAGCCTCGGGCCTGGTCTCGACGAGCAGTACTTC. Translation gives CASSLGPGLDEQYF.

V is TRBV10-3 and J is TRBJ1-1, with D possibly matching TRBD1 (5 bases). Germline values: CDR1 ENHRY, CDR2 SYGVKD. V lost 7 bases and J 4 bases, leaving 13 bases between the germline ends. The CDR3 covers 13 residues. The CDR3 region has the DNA TGTGCCATCATTGGGGCAGGGTTCACTGAAGCTTTCTTT. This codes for CAIIGAGFTEAFF.

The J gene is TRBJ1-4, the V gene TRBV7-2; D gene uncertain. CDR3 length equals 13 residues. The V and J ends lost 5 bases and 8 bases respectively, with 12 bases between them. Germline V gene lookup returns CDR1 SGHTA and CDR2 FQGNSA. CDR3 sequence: CASSLAKGEKLFF. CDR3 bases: TGTGCCAGCAGCCTCGCCAAGGGCGAAAAACTGTTTTTT.

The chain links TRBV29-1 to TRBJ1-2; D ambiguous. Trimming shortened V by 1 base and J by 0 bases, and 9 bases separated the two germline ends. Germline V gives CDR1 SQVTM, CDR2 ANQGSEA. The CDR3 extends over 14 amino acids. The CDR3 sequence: CSVEGWPANYGYTF. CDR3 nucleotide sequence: TGCAGCGTTGAAGGTTGGCCCGCTAACTATGGCTACACCTTC. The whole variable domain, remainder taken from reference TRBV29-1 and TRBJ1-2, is SAVISQKPSRDICQRGTSLTIQCQVDSQVTMMFWYRQQPGQSLTLIATANQGSEATYESGFVIDKFPISRPNLTFSTLTVSNMSPEDSSIYLCSVEGWPANYGYTFGSGTRLTVV.

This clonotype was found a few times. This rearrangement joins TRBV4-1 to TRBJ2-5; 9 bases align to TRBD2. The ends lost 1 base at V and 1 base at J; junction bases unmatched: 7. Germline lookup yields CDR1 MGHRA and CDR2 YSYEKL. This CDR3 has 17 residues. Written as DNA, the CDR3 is TGCGCCAGCAGCCAAGTCTTGGGACTAGCCCGCCAAGAGACCCAGTACTTC. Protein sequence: CASSQVLGLARQETQYF.

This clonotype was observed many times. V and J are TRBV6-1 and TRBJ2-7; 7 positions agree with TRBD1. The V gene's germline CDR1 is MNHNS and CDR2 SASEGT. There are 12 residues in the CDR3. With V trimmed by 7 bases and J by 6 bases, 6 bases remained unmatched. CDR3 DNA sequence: TGTGCCAGCACCGTGACAGGGTTCGAGCAGTACTTC. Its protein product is CASTVTGFEQYF.

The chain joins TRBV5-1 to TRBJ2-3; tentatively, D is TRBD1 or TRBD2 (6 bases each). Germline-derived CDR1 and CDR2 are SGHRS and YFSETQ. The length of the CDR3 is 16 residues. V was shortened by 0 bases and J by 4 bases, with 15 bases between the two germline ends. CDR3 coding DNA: TGCGCCAGCAGCTTGGAGGGGGGAAGTAACGCAGATACGCAGTATTTT. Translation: CASSLEGGSNADTQYF.

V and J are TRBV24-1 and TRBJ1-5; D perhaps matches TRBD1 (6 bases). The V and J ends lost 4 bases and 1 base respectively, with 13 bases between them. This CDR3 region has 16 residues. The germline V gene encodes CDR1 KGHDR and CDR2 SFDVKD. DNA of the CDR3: TGTGCCACCAGTGACCCCCGGACAGCCAGCAATCAGCCCCAGCATTTT. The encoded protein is CATSDPRTASNQPQHF.

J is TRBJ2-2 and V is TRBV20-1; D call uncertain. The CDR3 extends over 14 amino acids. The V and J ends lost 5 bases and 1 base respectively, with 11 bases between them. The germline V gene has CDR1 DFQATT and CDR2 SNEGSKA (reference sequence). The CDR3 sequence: CSAQSPVNTGELFF. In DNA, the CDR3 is TGCAGTGCTCAATCCCCGGTGAACACCGGGGAGCTGTTTTTT.

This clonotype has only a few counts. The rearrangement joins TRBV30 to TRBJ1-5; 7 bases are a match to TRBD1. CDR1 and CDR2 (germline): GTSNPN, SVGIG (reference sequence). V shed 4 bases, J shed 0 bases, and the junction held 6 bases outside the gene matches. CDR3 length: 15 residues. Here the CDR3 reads CAWTAGGYSNQPQHF. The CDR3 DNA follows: TGTGCCTGGACCGCAGGGGGGTATAGCAATCAGCCCCAGCATTTT.

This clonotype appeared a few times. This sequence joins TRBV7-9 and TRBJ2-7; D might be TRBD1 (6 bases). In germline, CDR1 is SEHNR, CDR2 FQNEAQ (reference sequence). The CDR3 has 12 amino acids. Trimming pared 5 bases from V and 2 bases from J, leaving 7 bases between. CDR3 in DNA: TGTGCCAGCAGCGCAGGGGCCTACGAGCAGTACTTC. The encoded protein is CASSAGAYEQYF.

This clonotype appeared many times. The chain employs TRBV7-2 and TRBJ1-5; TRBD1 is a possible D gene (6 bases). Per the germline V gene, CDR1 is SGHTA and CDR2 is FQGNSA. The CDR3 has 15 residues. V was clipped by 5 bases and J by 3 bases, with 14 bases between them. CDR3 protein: CASSGGGGANQPQHF. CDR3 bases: TGTGCCAGCAGCGGGGGCGGGGGGGCCAATCAGCCCCAGCATTTT.

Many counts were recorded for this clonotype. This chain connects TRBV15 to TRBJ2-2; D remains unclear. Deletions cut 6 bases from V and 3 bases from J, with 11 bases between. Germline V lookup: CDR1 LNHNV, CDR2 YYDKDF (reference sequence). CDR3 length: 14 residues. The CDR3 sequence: CATSFGPDTGELFF. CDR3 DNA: TGTGCCACCAGTTTCGGGCCAGACACCGGGGAGCTGTTTTTT.

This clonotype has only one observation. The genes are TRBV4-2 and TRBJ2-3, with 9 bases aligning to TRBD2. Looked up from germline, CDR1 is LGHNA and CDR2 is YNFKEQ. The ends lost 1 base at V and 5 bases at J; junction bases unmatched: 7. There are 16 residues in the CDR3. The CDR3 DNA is TGTGCCAGCAGCCAAGGAGCGGGGGGCCACCAAGATACGCAGTATTTT. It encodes CASSQGAGGHQDTQYF.